The 27 T cell receptor beta chains below come from one sample, sequenced in a study of T-cell reconstitution after alpha-beta-depleted transplantation in children. Unique molecular identifiers were incorporated when the TCRbeta library was constructed. TCRdb fed the PCR reads into MiXCR, producing one record per CDR3 protein. The sample has approximately 520,000 distinct CDR3 sequences, over 9.5% seen once. The input for sequencing was PBMCs, mostly from graft donor cells, taken 180 days after TCRalphabeta/CD19-depleted stem cell transplant. Receptors originate from a female patient aged 2-9 years who had a stem cell transplant for aplastic anemia, so the T cells may come from the graft donor.

This clonotype appeared a few times. The V gene is TRBV6-5, the J gene TRBJ2-3; the match to TRBD2 covers 7 bases. Germline trimming cut 0 bases from V and 4 bases from J; bases unmatched to any gene: 7. This CDR3 has 16 residues. Germline CDR1 and CDR2: MNHEY and SVGAGI. This chain's CDR3 is CASSYSSQGGADTQYF. The DNA of the CDR3 is TGTGCCAGCAGTTACTCCTCCCAGGGAGGGGCAGATACGCAGTATTTT.

As for this clonotype: A read error may account for a junction end that differs from germline. The chain recombines TRBV7-2 with TRBJ2-4, with 11 positions matching TRBD2. The germline V gene encodes CDR1 SGHTA and CDR2 FQGNSA. CDR3 length equals 15 residues. CDR3 in amino acids: CASIKTSGAPNSQYF. CDR3 DNA sequence: TGTGCCAGCATAAAGACTAGCGGGGCCCCAAACAGTCAGTACTTC. The full variable domain, with the rest looked up from reference TRBV7-2 and TRBJ2-4, is GAGVSQSPSNKVTEKGKDVELRCDPISGHTALYWYRQSLGQGLEFLIYFQGNSAPDKSGLPSDRFSAERTGGSVSTLTIQRTQQEDSAVYLCASIKTSGAPNSQYFGAGTRLSVL.

The rearrangement uses TRBV4-3 and TRBJ1-5; unclear D gene. The V end lost 4 bases, the J end lost 3 bases, and 7 bases lay between the germline ends. Germline CDR1 is LGHNA and CDR2 is YSLEER. The CDR3 spans 13 residues. CDR3 DNA sequence: TGCGCCAGCAGCCCAGAACCCAATCAGCCCCAGCATTTT. It codes for CASSPEPNQPQHF.

V usage is TRBV2 and J usage is TRBJ2-5, with TRBD2 matching 10 bases. Germline CDR1 is SNHLY and CDR2 is FYNNEI. V gave up 6 bases and J gave up 4 bases; unmatched junction bases: 5. CDR3 length equals 14 residues. The CDR3 coding sequence is TGTGCCAGCAGCCGCGGACTAGCGGCAGAGACCCAGTACTTC. Its translation is CASSRGLAAETQYF.

This rearrangement joins TRBV18 to TRBJ2-1; the match to TRBD2 covers 12 bases. The CDR3 is made up of 14 amino acids. Germline V gives CDR1 KGHSH, CDR2 LQKENI. The V and J ends lost 5 bases and 6 bases, in that order; junction bases with no gene match: 2. The chain's CDR3 is CASSTSGRSNEQFF. In DNA, the CDR3 is TGTGCCAGCTCAACTAGCGGGAGGTCCAATGAGCAGTTCTTC.

The chain links TRBV19 to TRBJ1-1, with 7 bases aligning to TRBD1. This CDR3 spans 15 amino acids. V dropped 7 bases and J dropped 4; count of bases not matched to a gene: 12. Germline CDR1 and CDR2: LNHDA and SQIVND (reference sequence). In DNA form, the CDR3 reads TGTGCCAGTAAAACAGGGGAGGTGGCGGGCACTGAAGCTTTCTTT. This encodes CASKTGEVAGTEAFF.

In its sample, this clonotype was seen many times. The V and J genes are TRBV12-3 or TRBV12-4 and TRBJ2-1; D might be TRBD1 or TRBD2, each matching 5 bases. Trimming left V 6 bases short and J 4 bases short, with 19 bases between. The length of the CDR3 is 16 residues. CDR3 sequence reads: CASSPQIPGRYNEQFF. CDR3 nucleotides: TGTGCCAGCAGCCCCCAAATCCCGGGGCGGTACAATGAGCAGTTCTTC.

This clonotype was observed a few times. CDR3 sequence (DNA): TGCAGTGCTAGGTCGAATACAGATACGCAGTATTTT. Amino acids: CSARSNTDTQYF. The gene calls are TRBV20-1 and TRBJ2-3, with D hard to call. The germline gives CDR1 DFQATT, CDR2 SNEGSKA (reference sequence). V shed 3 bases and J shed 3 bases, with 7 bases lying between them. The CDR3 contains 12 residues.

Concerning this clonotype itself: A much larger clone differs from this one at a single base, so this may be a read error. V gene TRBV5-1 combines with J gene TRBJ2-5, with no clear D. This CDR3 comprises 12 residues. V was cut by 4 bases and J by 7 bases, with 11 bases left in between. Germline values: CDR1 SGHRS, CDR2 YFSETQ. The CDR3 DNA reads as TGCGCCAGCAGCGTAGCAGAGGCGACCCAGTACTTC. It encodes CASSVAEATQYF.

The V gene is TRBV28, the J gene TRBJ2-7; possible D gene TRBD2, 6 bases. CDR1 and CDR2 from the germline V gene are MDHEN and SYDVKM. V gave up 6 bases and J gave up 0 bases, with 15 bases separating them. This CDR3 contains 15 residues. The DNA of the CDR3 is TGTGCCAGCAGCCCCGGGACTCCCAGCTCCTACGAGCAGTACTTC. Translated, it gives CASSPGTPSSYEQYF. Together with reference TRBV28 and TRBJ2-7, the CDR3 gives the full variable domain: DVKVTQSSRYLVKRTGEKVFLECVQDMDHENMFWYRQDPGLGLRLIYFSYDVKMKEKGDIPEGYSVSREKKERFSLILESASTNQTSMYLCASSPGTPSSYEQYFGPGTRLTVT.

This clonotype has ten or more counts. The V and J genes are TRBV12-3 or TRBV12-4 and TRBJ1-4; no clear D. The CDR3 is 13 residues long. The V end lost 8 bases, the J end lost 8 bases, and 15 bases lay between the germline ends. CDR3 sequence reads: CASSLFVDEKLFF. The CDR3 DNA sequence: TGTGCCAGCTCTTTGTTTGTGGACGAAAAACTGTTTTTT.

Concerning this clonotype itself: Relative to the germline gene, one junction end is altered; a read error may explain this. The chain is built from TRBV12-3 or TRBV12-4 and TRBJ2-5; D gene uncertain. CDR3 length equals 12 residues. The CDR3 DNA reads TGTGTCAGCAGTGGGGATGGTGAGACCCAGTACTTC. Protein sequence: CVSSGDGETQYF.

This chain connects TRBV6-5 to TRBJ2-5; 7 bases match TRBD1. Germline CDR1 is MNHEY and CDR2 is SVGAGI. The CDR3 covers 14 residues. V gave up 2 bases and J gave up 5 bases; unmatched junction bases: 5. The chain's CDR3 is CASSYEGAGETQYF. As DNA, the CDR3 is TGTGCCAGCAGTTACGAGGGGGCAGGGGAGACCCAGTACTTC.

The gene calls are TRBV20-1 and TRBJ2-7; no firm D call. Germline V gene sequence: CDR1 DFQATT, CDR2 SNEGSKA (reference sequence). The length of the CDR3 is 16 residues. Trimming took 1 base from V and 0 from J, leaving 16 bases between them. The CDR3 loop reads CSARGVASDYSYEQYF. The CDR3 nucleotides read TGCAGTGCTAGAGGTGTCGCAAGCGATTACTCCTACGAGCAGTACTTC.

In this sample, this clonotype turned up a few times. The gene calls are TRBV15 and TRBJ2-3; D is perhaps TRBD1 (6 bases). V dropped 3 bases and J dropped 1 base, with 17 bases sitting between them. The CDR3 extends over 17 amino acids. Germline assignment: CDR1 LNHNV and CDR2 YYDKDF (reference sequence). DNA for the CDR3: TGTGCCACCAGCAGTGATTTCCGGGACATAGGCACAGATACGCAGTATTTT. Its protein is CATSSDFRDIGTDTQYF.

The chain recombines TRBV15 with TRBJ2-7, with 9 bases matching TRBD1. This CDR3 is 15 amino acids long. Looked up from germline, CDR1 is LNHNV and CDR2 is YYDKDF (reference sequence). The V and J ends lost 1 base and 1 base, in that order; junction bases with no gene match: 2. This CDR3 is CATSRGTGESYEQYF. CDR3 bases: TGTGCCACCAGCAGAGGGACAGGGGAATCCTACGAGCAGTACTTC.

A few counts support this clonotype. V gene TRBV20-1 combines with J gene TRBJ2-1; 12 bases are a match to TRBD2. The V gene end was trimmed by 6 bases and the J gene end by 8 bases; junction bases not matched to a gene: 8. The CDR3 spans 14 residues. CDR1 DFQATT and CDR2 SNEGSKA come from the germline V gene (reference sequence). The DNA of the CDR3 is TGCAGTGCGACCGGACTAGCGGGAAGCGATGAGCAGTTCTTC. This codes for CSATGLAGSDEQFF.

This rearrangement joins TRBV21-1 to TRBJ2-3; no check of the table's D call, TRBD2, against the DNA was made. TRBV21-1 is a pseudogene locus. There are 16 residues in the CDR3. CDR3 residues: CASITGGEPSTDTQYF. CDR3 DNA: TGTGCCAGCATTACCGGGGGGGAGCCTAGCACAGATACGCAGTATTTT.

This clonotype was found once. This rearrangement joins TRBV20-1 to TRBJ2-3, with TRBD2 as a possible D gene (6 bases). The CDR3 covers 16 residues. V was cut by 0 bases and J by 5 bases, with 18 bases left in between. CDR1 is DFQATT, CDR2 SNEGSKA, per germline (reference sequence). For the CDR3, the DNA is TGCAGTGCTAGAGACCTCTGGCGGGACGGGGGAGATACGCAGTATTTT. This sequence encodes CSARDLWRDGGDTQYF.

This clonotype has more than one count but fewer than ten. The CDR3 is CASSSILAGARIDTQYF. The CDR3 coding sequence is TGTGCCAGCAGCTCGATACTAGCGGGGGCCAGAATTGATACGCAGTATTTT. The chain combines TRBV7-9 with TRBJ2-3; 11 bases agree with TRBD2. The germline V gene encodes CDR1 SEHNR and CDR2 FQNEAQ (reference sequence). The CDR3 sequence is 17 residues long. V shed 4 bases and J 6 bases; nucleotides not matched to a gene: 12.

The V and J genes are TRBV7-2 and TRBJ2-5; TRBD2 matches at 7 bases. From germline, CDR1 is SGHTA and CDR2 FQGNSA. The length of the CDR3 is 15 residues. Trimming took 2 bases from V and 5 from J; bases not matched to a gene: 8. The CDR3 coding sequence is TGTGCCAGCAGCTTACATGGGGGGGTAGGGGAGACCCAGTACTTC. This translates into CASSLHGGVGETQYF.

This rearrangement joins TRBV15 to TRBJ1-6, with a weak D call TRBD1 (6 bases). This CDR3 has 15 residues. Looked up from germline, CDR1 is LNHNV and CDR2 is YYDKDF (reference sequence). The V and J ends lost 0 bases and 9 bases respectively, with 12 bases between them. This CDR3 reads CATSREGTGTSPLHF. The DNA of the CDR3 is TGTGCCACCAGCAGAGAGGGAACAGGGACTTCACCCCTCCACTTT.

The gene calls are TRBV19 and TRBJ2-1, with D unresolved. The germline CDR1 and CDR2 sequences are LNHDA and SQIVND (reference sequence). Trimming left V 5 bases short and J 7 bases short, with 12 bases between. CDR3 size: 13 residues. The CDR3 sequence: CASSSYNMNEQFF. As DNA, the CDR3 is TGTGCCAGTAGTTCCTACAACATGAATGAGCAGTTCTTC.

Only a few counts were recorded for this clonotype. This chain links TRBV25-1 with TRBJ2-7; 12 nucleotides align to TRBD1. The CDR3 totals 17 residues. Germline loops: CDR1 MGHDK, CDR2 SYGVNS. Germline trimming cut 6 bases from V and 6 bases from J; bases unmatched to any gene: 15. This CDR3 reads CASRTMWDRGLWCEQYV. DNA of the CDR3: TGTGCCAGCAGAACAATGTGGGACAGGGGGCTGTGGTGCGAGCAGTACGTC.

There are many counts of this clonotype. The chain is built from TRBV12-3 or TRBV12-4 and TRBJ1-2; D gene ambiguous. V was cut by 3 bases and J by 7 bases, with 12 bases left in between. The CDR3 runs to 13 residues. The CDR3 DNA is TGTGCCAGCAGTTTTCTGCGGGCATTTGGCTACACCTTC. Translation gives CASSFLRAFGYTF.

In its sample, this clonotype was seen once. The J gene is TRBJ1-5, the V gene TRBV6-1, with 9 bases aligning to TRBD1. This CDR3 is built from 17 residues. Germline loops: CDR1 MNHNS, CDR2 SASEGT. V gave up 5 bases and J gave up 4 bases; unmatched junction bases: 12. CDR3 sequence (DNA): TGTGCCAGCAGTCTAGCCCCGGGACAGGGCAAAAATCAGCCCCAGCATTTT. As protein: CASSLAPGQGKNQPQHF.

This clonotype was observed at least ten times. The V call is TRBV5-1, the J call TRBJ2-3; 10 bases align to TRBD1. Germline V gene lookup returns CDR1 SGHRS and CDR2 YFSETQ. The CDR3 spans 18 residues. The V segment lost 4 bases and the J segment 2 bases; nucleotides outside the gene matches: 13. This chain's CDR3 is CASSPDPTGGLYTDTQYF. Written as DNA, the CDR3 is TGCGCCAGCAGCCCGGACCCGACAGGGGGCCTTTACACAGATACGCAGTATTTT.